One sample yielded the 10 T cell receptor beta chains listed below, sequenced in a study of T cells in Graves' hyperthyroidism and ophthalmopathy. RNA transcripts served as the template for amplifying TCR beta CDR3 regions. TCR CDR3 regions were first amplified by RT-PCR with HTBI primers. TCRdb itself ran the multiplex PCR reads through MiXCR, one entry per CDR3 protein. This sample yields 600,000 to 700,000 distinct CDR3 sequences, of which approximately 14% are seen a single time; about 3.9% belongs to the top ten. Sample: blood. The origin of the receptors is a woman in her thirties or forties with Graves' ophthalmopathy.

This clonotype was seen ten or more times. This chain connects TRBV24-1 to TRBJ1-1, with TRBD1 as a possible D gene (5 bases). V gave up 7 bases and J gave up 1 base, with 9 bases separating them. The CDR3 length is 13 residues. Germline CDR1 is KGHDR and CDR2 is SFDVKD. The CDR3 region is CATRQGRNTEAFF. CDR3 nucleotide sequence: TGTGCCACCAGGCAGGGCAGGAACACTGAAGCTTTCTTT.

This clonotype showed up many times. V usage is TRBV6-1 and J usage is TRBJ1-3, with a possible D match to TRBD1 (6 bases). In germline, CDR1 is MNHNS, CDR2 SASEGT. This CDR3 contains 15 residues. V lost 5 bases and J lost 0, with 11 bases in between. Here the CDR3 reads CASSITGSSGNTIYF. The CDR3 DNA reads TGTGCCAGCAGTATAACAGGGTCCTCTGGAAACACCATATATTTT.

There are many counts of this clonotype. This chain connects TRBV20-1 to TRBJ2-5; unclear D gene. CDR3 length: 13 residues. V gave up 0 bases and J gave up 5 bases, with 10 bases separating them. The germline V gene has CDR1 DFQATT and CDR2 SNEGSKA (reference sequence). For the CDR3, the DNA is TGCAGTGCTAGAGATCCGGCGTGGGAGACCCAGTACTTC. This codes for CSARDPAWETQYF.

This clonotype was observed many times. The genes are TRBV30 and TRBJ1-1; the match to TRBD1 covers 8 bases. CDR3 length: 16 residues. V lost 3 bases and J lost 8; bases outside the gene matches: 17. Germline-derived CDR1 and CDR2 are GTSNPN and SVGIG (reference sequence). CDR3 amino acids: CAWSFPGQDPREEAFF. The CDR3 DNA is TGTGCCTGGAGCTTTCCGGGACAGGACCCGCGAGAGGAAGCTTTCTTT.

In its sample, this clonotype was seen many times. The V call is TRBV5-1, the J call TRBJ2-5, with a weak D call TRBD2 (6 bases). Germline values: CDR1 SGHRS, CDR2 YFSETQ. Trimming removed 3 bases at V and 9 bases at J, with 18 bases between. There are 14 residues in the CDR3. CDR3 sequence (DNA): TGCGCCAGCAGCTCGGAGGGCGGGTCCCGACCCCAGTACTTC. As protein: CASSSEGGSRPQYF.

This clonotype came up many times. The V and J genes are TRBV25-1 and TRBJ1-2; a weak D match, TRBD1 (6 bases). Germline loops: CDR1 MGHDK, CDR2 SYGVNS. Trimming left V 3 bases short and J 4 bases short, with 12 bases between. The CDR3 spans 14 residues. CDR3 DNA: TGTGCCAGCAGTGATGCAGGGGCTACCTATGGCTACACCTTC. Protein sequence: CASSDAGATYGYTF.

This clonotype was recorded many times. The junction shows a germline mismatch at one end, possibly a read error. V and J are TRBV5-1 and TRBJ2-7, with D possibly being TRBD2 (6 bases). Germline values: CDR1 SGHRS, CDR2 YFSETQ. The CDR3 is 13 residues long. Written as DNA, the CDR3 is TGTGCCAGCAGCCCTTCGGGAGCCTACGAGCAGTACTTC. Translated, it gives CASSPSGAYEQYF.

This chain uses TRBV6-2 or TRBV6-3 with TRBJ2-5; D may be TRBD1 or TRBD2 (5 bases each). V was cut by 2 bases and J by 3 bases, with 16 bases left in between. Per the germline V gene, CDR1 is MNHEY and CDR2 is SVGEGT. The CDR3 is made up of 16 amino acids. The CDR3 DNA sequence: TGTGCCAGCAGTTACAGACGGGACGGGTCCGAAGAGACCCAGTACTTC. It translates to CASSYRRDGSEETQYF.

This clonotype was seen ten or more times. DNA for the CDR3: TGTGCCAGCAAACAAAGGACAGGGTCGAATCAGCCCCAGCATTTT. Protein sequence: CASKQRTGSNQPQHF. This sequence joins TRBV6-2 or TRBV6-3 and TRBJ1-5; TRBD1 agrees at 8 bases. With 7 bases clipped from V and 4 bases from J, the junction kept 9 bases outside the gene matches. This CDR3 has 15 residues. Germline values: CDR1 MNHEY, CDR2 SVGEGT.

As for this clonotype: Being one base from a much bigger clone, this may be a read error. The chain combines TRBV12-3 or TRBV12-4 with TRBJ1-6; D unclear. The CDR3 covers 12 residues. Trimming left V 3 bases short and J 12 bases short, with 9 bases between. Here the CDR3 reads CASSLRFLPLHF. The CDR3 DNA is TGTGCCAGCAGTTTGCGATTTTTACCCCTCCACTTT.